Listed below are T cell receptor beta chains from one sample, sequenced in a study of tumor-infiltrating lymphocytes in primary liver carcinoma. TCRdb recomputed calls from the multiplex PCR reads with MiXCR, one row per CDR3 protein. The table lists around 190,000 distinct CDR3 sequences, around four fifths of them singletons. Sequenced: tumor tissue from primary liver carcinoma. These receptors all stem from a middle-aged man with primary liver carcinoma and hepatitis B virus infection. Both conserved end residues are part of each CDR3. D genes are given only for firm matches. For some rows the clone size is stated as once, few or many, or as a class when expanded; others skip it.

v_gene: TRBV4-1; abundance: once; d_gene: .; j_gene: TRBJ2-3; CDR3nt: TGCGCCAGCAGCCAATTGGACGGGGCCGGAGATACGCAATATTTT; CDR3aa: CASSQLDGAGDTQYF
v_gene: TRBV11-2; abundance: once; d_gene: .; j_gene: TRBJ2-7; CDR3nt: TGTACCAGCAGCTTAGGATGGACAAGGGAATACGAGCAGTACTTC; CDR3aa: CTSSLGWTREYEQYF
v_gene: TRBV4-3; abundance: .; d_gene: .; j_gene: TRBJ2-5; CDR3nt: TGCGCCAGCAGCCAAGCGGCTAACGGGATGACTGGTGAGACCCACTATTTC; CDR3aa: CASSQAANGMTGETHYF
v_gene: TRBV29-1; abundance: .; d_gene: TRBD2; j_gene: TRBJ2-1; CDR3nt: TGCAGCGCGGGAGGGACTGGCGGAAACCAGTTCTTC; CDR3aa: CSAGGTGGNQFF
v_gene: TRBV4-2; abundance: .; d_gene: .; j_gene: TRBJ2-7; CDR3nt: TGTGTCACCAGCCAAGGCACCGGGTCTCAGTACGAGCAGTACTTC; CDR3aa: CVTSQGTGSQYEQYF
v_gene: TRBV28; abundance: .; d_gene: .; j_gene: TRBJ1-1; CDR3nt: TGTGCCAGCAGTGGTGAGAGAATGAACACTGAAGCTTTCTTT; CDR3aa: CASSGERMNTEAFF
v_gene: TRBV12-3/TRBV12-4; abundance: .; d_gene: TRBD2; j_gene: TRBJ2-2; CDR3nt: TGTGGCAGCGGTTTAGGGGCTAGCGGGAGGGCCTGGACCGAGGAGCTGTTTTTT; CDR3aa: CGSGLGASGRAWTEELFF
v_gene: TRBV30; abundance: .; d_gene: .; j_gene: TRBJ1-2; CDR3nt: TGTGCCTGGTGGGCGACAAGTGACTATGGCTACACCTTC; CDR3aa: CAWWATSDYGYTF
v_gene: TRBV19; abundance: .; d_gene: .; j_gene: TRBJ2-7; CDR3nt: TGCGCCAGTAGTCCCTTCCGGCAGGCCTACGAGCAGTACTTC; CDR3aa: CASSPFRQAYEQYF
v_gene: TRBV12-3/TRBV12-4; abundance: once; d_gene: TRBD2; j_gene: TRBJ2-1; CDR3nt: TGTGCCAGCAGCCTTCTAGGGAGCGGGAGGGGAAGTGAACAATTCTTC; CDR3aa: CASSLLGSGRGSEQFF
v_gene: TRBV28; abundance: once; d_gene: .; j_gene: TRBJ2-7; CDR3nt: TGTGCCAGCAGTTCCCCTGGGAGTCCCTGGGCGCCCGAGCAGTACTTC; CDR3aa: CASSSPGSPWAPEQYF
v_gene: TRBV12-3/TRBV12-4; abundance: .; d_gene: .; j_gene: TRBJ2-3; CDR3nt: TGTCTCAGCAGGCCTACGGGTTCGGGGGATACGCAGTATTTT; CDR3aa: CLSRPTGSGDTQYF
v_gene: TRBV12-3/TRBV12-4; abundance: once; d_gene: TRBD1; j_gene: TRBJ1-6; CDR3nt: TGTGCCGGCAGTCAGCCGGGACAGAATAATTCACCCCTCCACTTT; CDR3aa: CAGSQPGQNNSPLHF
v_gene: TRBV6-6; abundance: .; d_gene: TRBD2; j_gene: TRBJ2-3; CDR3nt: TGTGCCAGTTACCCAGGACCAGCGGGAACAGATACGCAGTATTTT; CDR3aa: CASYPGPAGTDTQYF
v_gene: TRBV4-3; abundance: .; d_gene: .; j_gene: TRBJ1-6; CDR3nt: TGTGCCAGCAGCCAAGATCCCCAAGGGCAGGGGTCGTCCTATAATTCACCCCTCCACTTC; CDR3aa: CASSQDPQGQGSSYNSPLHF
v_gene: TRBV6-1; abundance: .; d_gene: TRBD1; j_gene: TRBJ1-5; CDR3nt: TGTACCAGCAGTGAAGGGGGCAGCAATCAGCCCCAGCATTTT; CDR3aa: CTSSEGGSNQPQHF
v_gene: TRBV10-3; abundance: .; d_gene: TRBD1; j_gene: TRBJ1-1; CDR3nt: TGTGACATCAGTGCTCTGGACAGGGGTACTGAAGCTTTCTTT; CDR3aa: CDISALDRGTEAFF
v_gene: TRBV11-1; abundance: .; d_gene: TRBD2; j_gene: TRBJ2-5; CDR3nt: TGTGCCAGCACCCTCATGGGACTAGTGGGAGAGACCCACTACTTC; CDR3aa: CASTLMGLVGETHYF
v_gene: TRBV29-1; abundance: many; d_gene: TRBD2; j_gene: TRBJ2-3; CDR3nt: TGCAGCGTTGCAGGGAGAAGCGGGAGCGGTAGAGCGCAGTATTTT; CDR3aa: CSVAGRSGSGRAQYF
v_gene: TRBV5-1; abundance: .; d_gene: TRBD2; j_gene: TRBJ2-1; CDR3nt: TGCGCCAGCAGCGTTATCGGGACTAGCGGCGGGAATGAGCCGTTCTTC; CDR3aa: CASSVIGTSGGNEPFF
v_gene: TRBV6-1; abundance: .; d_gene: .; j_gene: TRBJ2-6; CDR3nt: TGTGCCAGCAGTGAACAGGGTTTGGCTGGGGCCAACGTCCCGACTTTC; CDR3aa: CASSEQGLAGANVPTF
v_gene: TRBV10-2; abundance: .; d_gene: .; j_gene: TRBJ2-5; CDR3nt: TGCGCCAGTAGTGGTAGTTCCGGACAAGAGACCCAGTACTTC; CDR3aa: CASSGSSGQETQYF